The TCR beta chain under discussion was sequenced for a study of blood T cell repertoires in COVID-19. Study information: From the United States, Italy and Spain came samples of acute and convalescent COVID-19.

The authors' processing: Quantification of nucleated cells was approximated via reference gene primer amplification. Generated by immunoSEQ multiplex PCR, the TCRdb table keeps only in-frame clones and is missing some. The V and J calls and clone size come from that table; D and trimming were worked out from the DNA. The sample comprises 300,000 to 400,000 clones, 80% to 90% of which are singletons, and 5% to 6% rests with the top ten. This clone is a singleton in its sample. Everyone who took part was 18 to 89 years old, and they came from roughly 25 US areas. Germline-derived CDR1 and CDR2 are SGHVS and FQNEAQ. The CDR3 sequence is 16 residues long. J lost 2 bases, V lost 1 base, and 4 bases had no gene match.

The chain couples TRBV7-8 to TRBJ1-2; 10 bases map to TRBD1. The sequence was collected from a man aged 30 to 45 who had recovered from COVID-19. The sequenced material came from PBMCs or T cells enriched from blood (not recorded which). The CDR3: CASSLVGTGENYGYTF. CDR3 nucleotides: TGTGCCAGCAGCTTAGTTGGGACAGGGGAAAACTATGGCTACACCTTC.